The sequence of this T cell receptor beta chain was determined in a study of cytomegalovirus exposure and HLA in healthy donors. Study information: Roughly 180 million T cells yielded 120 million or so unique TCR beta sequences, as an earlier analysis found.

The J segment lost 6 bases and the V segment lost 4 bases, leaving 8 bases of the junction unmatched. Germline V gives CDR1 SEHNR, CDR2 FQNEAQ (reference sequence). This CDR3 is built from 14 residues. Each donor was nominally healthy when sampled (though unrecorded immune exposures were likely). PCR amplification relied on 60 Vbeta primers (plus 13 Jbeta primers). Generated by immunoSEQ multiplex PCR, the TCRdb table keeps only in-frame clones and is missing some. This sample's table reports tens of thousands of clones. Findings and caveats of the study: Earlier analysis looked at TCR beta V segments, and most were productive about 90% or about 30% of the time. In a later analysis, common viral pathogens appeared linked to several of the most significant clusters.

Worth noting for this clone: Its antigen is as yet unknown.

The sample consisted of PBMCs. This clonotype was sampled from a man aged 45-65 years in good health and CMV-seronegative. The chain couples TRBV7-9 to TRBJ1-2; 7 positions match TRBD1. The CDR3 spells CASSSQTGRNGYTF. The CDR3, as DNA: TGTGCCAGCAGCTCTCAGACAGGGAGGAATGGCTACACCTTC.